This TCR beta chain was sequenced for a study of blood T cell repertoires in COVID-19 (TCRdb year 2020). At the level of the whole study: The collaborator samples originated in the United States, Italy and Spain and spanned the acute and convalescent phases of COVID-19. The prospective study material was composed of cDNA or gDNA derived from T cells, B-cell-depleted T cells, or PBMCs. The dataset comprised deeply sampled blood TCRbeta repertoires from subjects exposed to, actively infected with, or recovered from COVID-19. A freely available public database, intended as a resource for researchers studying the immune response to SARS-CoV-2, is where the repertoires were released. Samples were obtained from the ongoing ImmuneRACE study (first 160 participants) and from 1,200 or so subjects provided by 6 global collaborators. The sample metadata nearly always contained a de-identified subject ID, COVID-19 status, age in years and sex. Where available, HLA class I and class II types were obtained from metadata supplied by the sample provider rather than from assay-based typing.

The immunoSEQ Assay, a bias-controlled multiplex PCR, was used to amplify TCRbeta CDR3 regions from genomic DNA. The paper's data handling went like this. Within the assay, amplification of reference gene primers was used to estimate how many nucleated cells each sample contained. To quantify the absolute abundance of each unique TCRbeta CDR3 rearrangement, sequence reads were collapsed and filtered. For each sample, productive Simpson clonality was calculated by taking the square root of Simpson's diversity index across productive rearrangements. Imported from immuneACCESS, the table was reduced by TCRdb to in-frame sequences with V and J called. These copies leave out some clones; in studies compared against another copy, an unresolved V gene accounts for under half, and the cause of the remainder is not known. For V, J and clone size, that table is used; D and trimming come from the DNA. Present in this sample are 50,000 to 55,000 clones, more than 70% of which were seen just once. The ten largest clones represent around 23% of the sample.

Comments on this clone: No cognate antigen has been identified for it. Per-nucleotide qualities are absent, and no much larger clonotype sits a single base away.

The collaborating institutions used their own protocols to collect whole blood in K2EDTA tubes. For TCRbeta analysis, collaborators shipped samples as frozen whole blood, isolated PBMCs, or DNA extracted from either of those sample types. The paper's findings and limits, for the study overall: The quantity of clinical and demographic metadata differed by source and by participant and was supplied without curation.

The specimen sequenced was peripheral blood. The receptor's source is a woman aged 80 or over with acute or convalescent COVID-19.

DNA sequence: TGTGCCAGCAGTGTTGCTAGCAGGACAGATACGCAGTATTTT. Translation gives CASSVASRTDTQYF. This sequence uses TRBV2 and TRBJ2-3, with TRBD2 as a weak D call on 5 bases. According to the germline V gene, CDR1 reads SNHLY and CDR2 reads FYNNEI. The CDR3 spans 14 residues, from the cysteine through the phenylalanine. Just CDR3 DNA is preserved here, 42 bases in frame from base 1. V was cut back by 4 bases and J by 3 bases, leaving a gap of 11 bases between them. Here the CDR3 is joined to the reference TRBV2 and TRBJ2-3 genes, and the full variable domain is: EPEVTQTPSHQVTQMGQEVILRCVPISNHLYFYWYRQILGQKVEFLVSFYNNEISEKSEIFDDQFSVERPDGSNFTLKIRSTKLEDSAMYFCASSVASRTDTQYFGPGTRLTVL.